The 4 T cell receptor beta chains below all came from one sample that was sequenced in a study of early T cells in non-severe SARS-CoV-2 infection (dated by TCRdb to about 2021). Receptor libraries were prepared by 5' RACE. Sequencing was carried out with a NextSeq 500. TCRdb trimmed the raw reads at Q25, called clones with MiXCR and kept productive beta chains. Rows with one shared CDR3 protein collapse into an entry with the most common genes and DNA. The sample contains 100,000 or so distinct CDR3 sequences, around 13% of them found a single time. The ten largest clones take up 6.2% of the sample. The material sequenced was whole blood. The receptors stem from an adult who was a healthcare worker with PCR-confirmed SARS-CoV-2 infection or an uninfected control (not recorded which).

This clonotype was seen at least ten times. The chain joins TRBV20-1 to TRBJ1-6, with D unclear. Germline values: CDR1 DFQATT, CDR2 SNEGSKA (reference sequence). The CDR3 length is 13 residues. Trimming removed 6 bases at V and 8 bases at J, with 14 bases between. The CDR3 sequence: CSARTTADSPLHF. CDR3 in DNA: TGCAGTGCAAGAACGACGGCAGATTCACCCCTCCACTTT.

The chain recombines TRBV3-1 with TRBJ2-1, with D perhaps TRBD1 or TRBD2 (5 bases each). Germline CDR1 reads LGHDT; CDR2 reads YNNKEL (reference sequence). The CDR3 is 15 residues long. With 3 bases removed from V and 5 bases from J, the gap between germline ends came to 14 bases. Here the CDR3 reads CASSQPRVGDNEQFF. In nucleotides, the CDR3 is TGTGCCAGCAGCCAGCCCCGCGTGGGGGACAATGAGCAGTTCTTC.

Only a few counts were recorded for this clonotype. The V and J genes are TRBV27 and TRBJ2-7; 8 bases agree with TRBD1. Trimming took 3 bases from V and 6 from J; bases not matched to a gene: 7. CDR3 length equals 14 residues. Germline CDR1 MNHEY, CDR2 SMNVEV (reference sequence). The CDR3 sequence is CASSFGTGTGEQYF. The CDR3 coding sequence is TGTGCCAGCAGTTTTGGGACAGGAACTGGCGAGCAGTACTTC.

This chain joins TRBV9 and TRBJ1-5; 7 positions agree with TRBD1. V lost 3 bases to trimming and J lost 1 base; unmatched junction nucleotides: 1. The CDR3 runs to 14 residues. CDR1 is SGDLS and CDR2 is YYNGEE in the germline V gene. CDR3 nucleotide sequence: TGTGCCAGCAGCGAGGGGGCGAGCAATCAGCCCCAGCATTTT. It is translated as CASSEGASNQPQHF.